One and the same sample provided the 2 T cell receptor beta chains below, sequenced in a study of blood T cell repertoires in COVID-19. The protocol was immunoSEQ multiplex PCR, while the TCRdb copy is restricted to in-frame clones and leaves out a portion. The table records 400,000 to 450,000 clones, about 90% of them present only once. The material sequenced was peripheral blood. These receptors all come from a man aged 18 to 35 with COVID-19, enrolled during active disease.

V and J are TRBV6-5 and TRBJ2-1; 7 bases are shared with TRBD1. V shed 2 bases and J 9 bases; nucleotides not matched to a gene: 4. CDR1 and CDR2 from the germline V gene are MNHEY and SVGAGI. There are 13 residues in the CDR3. In DNA form, the CDR3 reads TGTGCCAGCAGTTACCCCGACAGGGCTGAGCAGTTCTTC. It yields the protein CASSYPDRAEQFF.

This clone was observed once. This chain joins TRBV28 and TRBJ1-5; D ambiguous. The CDR3 length is 15 residues. V was clipped by 7 bases and J by 4 bases, with 17 bases between them. Germline V CDR1 and CDR2: MDHEN, SYDVKM. The CDR3 is CASNPAEARNQPQHF. The CDR3 nucleotides are TGTGCCAGCAACCCTGCGGAGGCCAGAAATCAGCCCCAGCATTTT.